This is a list of T cell receptor beta chains from one sample in a study of early T cells in non-severe SARS-CoV-2 infection. TCRdb recomputed calls from the 5' RACE reads with MiXCR, one row per CDR3 protein. Of around 67,000 distinct CDR3 sequences listed, around an eighth are singletons. The source material was whole blood. The origin of the receptors is an adult who was a healthcare worker with PCR-confirmed SARS-CoV-2 infection or an uninfected control (not recorded which). Each CDR3 is given with its conserved first and last residue. The D gene is left open where the match is weak. Expanded clones are given a class, and other clones once, few, many or no size at all.

.,TRBJ2-7,.,TRBV20-1,CSVPQGIYSYEQYF,TGCAGTGTCCCACAGGGAATCTACTCCTACGAGCAGTACTTC
.,TRBJ2-1,TRBD2,TRBV3-1,CASSQGLAGTYNEQFF,TGTGCCAGCAGCCAAGGACTAGCGGGGACCTACAATGAGCAGTTCTTC
many,TRBJ1-1,.,TRBV20-1,CSARDDTLLQGTEAFF,TGCAGTGCTAGAGACGATACCCTTTTACAGGGAACTGAAGCTTTCTTT
.,TRBJ2-3,TRBD2,TRBV7-2,CASSSPGLAGDTDTQYF,TGTGCCAGCAGCTCTCCCGGCCTGGCGGGAGACACAGATACGCAGTATTTT
many,TRBJ1-1,TRBD1,TRBV29-1,CSVVSEGGITEAFF,TGCAGCGTTGTGTCTGAAGGGGGCATCACTGAAGCTTTCTTT
many,TRBJ2-6,TRBD2,TRBV7-9,CASSSPASGDFSGANVLTF,TGTGCCAGCAGCTCGCCGGCTAGCGGGGACTTCTCTGGGGCCAACGTCCTGACTTTC
many,TRBJ2-5,.,TRBV29-1,CSVEAGARQYF,TGCAGCGTTGAAGCGGGAGCACGGCAGTACTTC
few,TRBJ2-3,.,TRBV11-2,CASSLAAGADTQYF,TGTGCCAGCAGCTTAGCAGCAGGGGCAGATACGCAGTATTTT
.,TRBJ2-5,.,TRBV12-3/TRBV12-4,CASSPGRTGQETQYF,TGTGCCAGCAGCCCGGGTCGGACGGGCCAAGAGACCCAGTACTTC
many,TRBJ2-2,TRBD1,TRBV28,CASSPRTGGSGELFF,TGTGCCAGCAGTCCTAGGACAGGGGGATCCGGGGAGCTGTTTTTT
many,TRBJ1-2,.,TRBV28,CASTETPRSRGYTF,TGTGCCAGCACTGAAACCCCTCGGTCGCGGGGCTACACCTTC
.,TRBJ2-5,TRBD2,TRBV6-2/TRBV6-3,CASRTLAGGQETQYF,TGTGCCAGCAGGACCCTAGCGGGAGGACAAGAGACCCAGTACTTC
many,TRBJ1-1,.,TRBV7-2,CASSPGGASEAFF,TGTGCCAGCAGCCCCGGGGGAGCCTCTGAAGCTTTCTTT
many,TRBJ1-2,.,TRBV7-8,CASSPGTFPANYGYTF,TGTGCCAGCAGCCCTGGGACTTTTCCAGCTAACTATGGCTACACCTTC